The table lists the clone carrying this TCR beta chain with many counts. Germline values: CDR1 SEHNR, CDR2 FQNEAQ (reference sequence). The CDR3 consists of 16 residues. Trimming cost V 5 bases and J 4 bases, with 20 bases left between them. Authors of the study amplified TCR beta CDR3 regions from RNA transcripts. Carried out on the TCR CDR3, a first-round RT-PCR used the HTBI primer set. One entry per CDR3 protein results from TCRdb running MiXCR on the multiplex PCR reads. The sample shows under 650,000 distinct CDR3 sequences, around 15% of them seen only once. Absence of ophthalmopathy progression within 18 months defined stable Graves' hyperthyroidism. Lactation, pregnancy, other autoimmune disease or uncontrolled infection excluded patients. The data are from a study of T cells in Graves' hyperthyroidism and ophthalmopathy.

This chain uses TRBV7-9 with TRBJ1-2; D may be TRBD1 (6 bases). The TCR was taken from a woman aged 25-40 years with Graves' hyperthyroidism. The sequenced material came from blood. The CDR3 DNA reads as TGTGCCAGCAGCCCGACCCAGGGGCAAATTGGCTATGGCTACACCTTC. This encodes CASSPTQGQIGYGYTF.